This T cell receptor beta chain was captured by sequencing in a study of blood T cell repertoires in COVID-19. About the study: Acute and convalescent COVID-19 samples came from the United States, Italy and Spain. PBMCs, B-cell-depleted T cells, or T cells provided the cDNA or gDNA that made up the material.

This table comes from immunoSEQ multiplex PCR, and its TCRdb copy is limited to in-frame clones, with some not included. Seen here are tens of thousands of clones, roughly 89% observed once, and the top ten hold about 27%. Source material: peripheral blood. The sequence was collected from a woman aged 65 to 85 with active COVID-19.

CDR3 nucleotides: TGCGCCAGTAACCTACAGGGGATTGGCTCACCCCTCCACTTT. Translated: CASNLQGIGSPLHF. The J gene is TRBJ1-6, the V gene TRBV5-1, with TRBD1 identical over 7 bases. Germline values: CDR1 SGHRS, CDR2 YFSETQ. After removal of 8 bases from V and 10 bases from J, the junction contained 12 bases not matched to a gene. The CDR3 is 14 residues long. The full variable domain, completed using reference TRBV5-1 and TRBJ1-6, is KAGVTQTPRYLIKTRGQQVTLSCSPISGHRSVSWYQQTPGQGLQFLFEYFSETQRNKGNFPGRFSGRQFSNSRSEMNVSTLELGDSALYLCASNLQGIGSPLHFGNGTRLTVT.